The 5 T cell receptor beta chains below were found in one sample sequenced in a study of blood T cells in healthy people across ages. Primed by a sample-barcoded 5' primer and a J-beta primer mix, a second PCR proceeded for 7 to 11 cycles. TCRdb redid the calling of the 5' RACE reads with MiXCR, one entry per CDR3 protein. The sample lists around 800,000 distinct CDR3 sequences; around 50% were seen once. The specimen was blood. The receptors shown here come from a man at least 80 years old in good health.

This chain links TRBV28 with TRBJ2-5; unclear D gene. The germline V and J ends were trimmed by 6 bases and 5 bases, with 22 bases remaining between them. CDR1 and CDR2 from the germline V gene are MDHEN and SYDVKM. This CDR3 is 16 amino acids long. The CDR3 DNA follows: TGTGCCAGCAGCCCTGGCCCCGGTCAAGGGCTGGAGACCCAGTACTTC. It translates to CASSPGPGQGLETQYF.

The rearrangement joins TRBV29-1 to TRBJ2-3, with D perhaps being TRBD1 or TRBD2 (6 bases each). This CDR3 has 13 amino acids. The V gene's germline CDR1 is SQVTM and CDR2 ANQGSEA. V dropped 6 bases and J dropped 2 bases, with 12 bases sitting between them. CDR3 DNA: TGCAGCGTGGTGGGGGGCATCACAGATACGCAGTATTTT. Its translation: CSVVGGITDTQYF.

CDR3 DNA: TGTGCCAGCAGTGAAGTCAGCGGGAGGGCCTACGAGCAGTACTTC. Its translation: CASSEVSGRAYEQYF. The V gene is TRBV25-1, the J gene TRBJ2-7; 10 bases align to TRBD2. The CDR3 is 15 amino acids. The V and J ends lost 2 bases and 2 bases, in that order; junction bases with no gene match: 3. Germline V gene data show CDR1 as MGHDK and CDR2 as SYGVNS.

This clonotype was seen only a few times. The chain uses TRBV29-1 and TRBJ2-4, with D perhaps matching TRBD2 (6 bases). Germline V CDR1 and CDR2: SQVTM, ANQGSEA. Trimming shortened V by 6 bases and J by 9 bases, and 12 bases separated the two germline ends. The CDR3 is 11 amino acids. The CDR3 loop reads CSVKLGGIQYF. CDR3 DNA sequence: TGCAGCGTCAAACTCGGGGGCATTCAGTACTTC. The full variable domain, rest sourced from reference TRBV29-1 and TRBJ2-4, is SAVISQKPSRDICQRGTSLTIQCQVDSQVTMMFWYRQQPGQSLTLIATANQGSEATYESGFVIDKFPISRPNLTFSTLTVSNMSPEDSSIYLCSVKLGGIQYFGAGTRLSVL.

About this clonotype itself: One junction end does not reproduce the germline sequence, and a read error may be involved. V is TRBV4-3 and J is TRBJ1-2; D possibly corresponds to TRBD1 (6 bases). This CDR3 region has 16 residues. Germline V gene sequence: CDR1 LGHNA, CDR2 YSLEER. CDR3 sequence (DNA): TGCGCCAGCAGACAAGATTCATCAGGGGCTGGCTATGGCTACACCTTC. As protein: CASRQDSSGAGYGYTF.